The 26 T cell receptor beta chains reported below all come from one sample, sequenced in a study of cytomegalovirus exposure and HLA in healthy donors. A multiplex PCR was run with 60 Vbeta primers and 13 Jbeta primers. Assay: immunoSEQ multiplex PCR; the TCRdb copy retains only in-frame clones and omits some. The table records 100,000 to 150,000 clones, over 75% of them present only once. Sequencing input: PBMCs. The source is a male donor in good health and CMV-seropositive.

The rearrangement joins TRBV5-1 to TRBJ2-7; D is undetermined. From germline, CDR1 is SGHRS and CDR2 YFSETQ. The CDR3 sequence is 13 residues long. V lost 2 bases and J 6 bases, leaving 12 bases between the germline ends. CDR3 region: CASSFDSLSEQYF. CDR3 sequence (DNA): TGCGCCAGCAGCTTCGACTCCCTGAGCGAGCAGTACTTC.

The rearrangement joins TRBV28 to TRBJ2-5, with 8 bases that match TRBD1. The end of the DNA aligns better with TRBJ2-7, so the J call may be wrong. Germline V lookup: CDR1 MDHEN, CDR2 SYDVKM. The CDR3 covers 15 residues. The CDR3 is CASSWDRLRSYEQYF. The CDR3 DNA reads TGTGCCAGCAGTTGGGACAGGTTACGATCCTACGAGCAGTACTTC.

This sequence joins TRBV18 and TRBJ2-1, with a tentative D call TRBD1 (6 bases). The V end was cut by 5 bases, the J end by 1 base, with 12 bases between. The germline V gene has CDR1 KGHSH and CDR2 LQKENI. The CDR3 is 15 residues long. As DNA, the CDR3 is TGTGCCAGCTCATCTCAGGGGTGGTCCTACAATGAGCAGTTCTTC. Protein product: CASSSQGWSYNEQFF.

V is TRBV14 and J is TRBJ2-3; D is unclear. CDR3 length equals 18 residues. CDR1 is SGHDN and CDR2 is FVKESK in the germline V gene. With 0 bases removed from V and 2 bases from J, the gap between germline ends came to 18 bases. The CDR3 spells CASSQDPRPAVLTDTQYF. CDR3 coding DNA: TGTGCCAGCAGCCAAGATCCACGGCCCGCGGTTCTCACAGATACGCAGTATTTT. Based on the CDR3 plus reference TRBV14 and TRBJ2-3, the full variable domain is EAGVTQFPSHSVIEKGQTVTLRCDPISGHDNLYWYRRVMGKEIKFLLHFVKESKQDESGMPNNRFLAERTGGTYSTLKVQPAELEDSGVYFCASSQDPRPAVLTDTQYFGPGTRLTVL.

This chain links TRBV28 with TRBJ1-5; D remains unclear. This CDR3 comprises 12 residues. Trimming took 1 base from V and 7 from J, leaving 5 bases between them. Germline CDR1 MDHEN, CDR2 SYDVKM. CDR3 sequence reads: CASSLYRQPQHF. The CDR3, as DNA: TGTGCCAGCAGTTTATACAGACAGCCCCAGCATTTT. Full variable domain (rest looked up from reference TRBV28 and TRBJ1-5): DVKVTQSSRYLVKRTGEKVFLECVQDMDHENMFWYRQDPGLGLRLIYFSYDVKMKEKGDIPEGYSVSREKKERFSLILESASTNQTSMYLCASSLYRQPQHFGDGTRLSIL.

The chain joins TRBV6-5 to TRBJ2-7, with D unresolved. The CDR3 has 12 residues. CDR1 is MNHEY, CDR2 SVGAGI, per germline. The germline V and J ends were trimmed by 4 bases and 4 bases, with 8 bases remaining between them. CDR3: CASSSQIYEQYF. DNA of the CDR3: TGTGCCAGCAGTTCGCAGATTTACGAGCAGTACTTC.

The chain carries TRBV7-9 and TRBJ2-5; D ambiguous. The CDR3 runs to 16 residues. Per germline, CDR1 SEHNR and CDR2 FQNEAQ (reference sequence). V was cut by 2 bases and J by 0 bases, with 13 bases left in between. The CDR3 DNA reads as TGTGCCAGCAGCTTATGGGCAGATCCCTACCAAGAGACCCAGTACTTC. Translating gives CASSLWADPYQETQYF.

The CDR3 spells CASSRPVAKNIQYF. The CDR3 DNA follows: TGTGCCAGCAGCCGCCCAGTAGCCAAAAACATTCAGTACTTC. The chain carries TRBV5-6 and TRBJ2-4; D gene unclear. Germline values: CDR1 SGHDT, CDR2 YYEEEE. This CDR3 contains 14 residues. Trimming left V 4 bases short and J 0 bases short, with 8 bases between.

In DNA form, the CDR3 reads TGTGCCAGCAGACGGGACAGGGGGGATGGCTACACCTTC. This gives the protein CASRRDRGDGYTF. The genes are TRBV6-1 and TRBJ1-2, with TRBD1 matching 11 bases. Germline V CDR1 and CDR2: MNHNS, SASEGT. The CDR3 loop spans 13 amino acids. V shed 6 bases, J shed 6 bases, and the junction held 3 bases outside the gene matches.

The chain links TRBV11-3 to TRBJ2-3; 9 nucleotides agree with TRBD1. Germline V CDR1 and CDR2: SGHNT, YENEEA. Losses at the gene ends were 1 base for V and 2 bases for J; bases not matched to a gene: 1. CDR3 size: 15 residues. In DNA form, the CDR3 reads TGTGCCAGCAGCTTAGGGGACAGGGTCACAGATACGCAGTATTTT. This sequence encodes CASSLGDRVTDTQYF.

The chain combines TRBV7-2 with TRBJ2-3, with 12 positions matching TRBD2. The CDR3 loop spans 16 amino acids. V lost 5 bases, J lost 5 bases, and 8 bases stayed unmatched. Germline CDR1 reads SGHTA; CDR2 reads FQGNSA. The CDR3 bases are TGTGCCAGCAGCCCAGGACTAGCGGGATGGAAAGATACGCAGTATTTT. This gives the protein CASSPGLAGWKDTQYF.

The genes are TRBV21-1 and TRBJ1-4; the D call TRBD1 from the table was never checked on the DNA. TRBV21-1 is a known pseudogene. The length of the CDR3 is 17 residues. The CDR3 DNA follows: TGTGCCAGCAGCCCCCATCCCGGACAGGGGGCTCGTGAAAAACTGTTTTTT. It yields the protein CASSPHPGQGAREKLFF.

The rearrangement joins TRBV19 to TRBJ2-7; D is uncertain. Trimming left V 0 bases short and J 2 bases short, with 11 bases between. The CDR3 is made up of 15 amino acids. CDR1 LNHDA and CDR2 SQIVND come from the germline V gene (reference sequence). The chain's CDR3 is CASSIDLWLAYEQYF. CDR3 sequence (DNA): TGTGCCAGTAGTATAGATCTATGGCTAGCCTACGAGCAGTACTTC.

A single count supports this clone. The chain carries TRBV6-5 and TRBJ2-5; 12 nucleotides agree with TRBD2. The CDR3 has 15 amino acids. Germline V gene lookup returns CDR1 MNHEY and CDR2 SVGAGI. V lost 6 bases to trimming and J lost 2 bases; unmatched junction nucleotides: 4. The CDR3 sequence: CASRRTSGEQETQYF. The CDR3, as DNA: TGTGCCAGCAGGCGGACTAGCGGGGAGCAAGAGACCCAGTACTTC.

This chain links TRBV2 with TRBJ2-3, with a weak D call TRBD2 (6 bases). V was pared by 0 bases and J by 0 bases, with 10 bases between. This CDR3 is 16 amino acids long. Germline CDR1 is SNHLY and CDR2 is FYNNEI. Here the CDR3 DNA reads TGTGCCAGCAGTGAAGCTTCCGGGACTAGCACAGATACGCAGTATTTT. Amino acid sequence: CASSEASGTSTDTQYF.

The V gene is TRBV4-2, the J gene TRBJ2-1; 7 bases are shared with TRBD2. Looked up from germline, CDR1 is LGHNA and CDR2 is YNFKEQ. CDR3 length: 15 residues. J gave up 0 bases and V 1 base, and 0 bases lay outside the gene matches. This CDR3 is CASSQGGSSYNEQFF. CDR3 bases: TGTGCCAGCAGCCAAGGCGGGAGCTCCTACAATGAGCAGTTCTTC.

The rearrangement joins TRBV19 to TRBJ1-1; D gene ambiguous. V was shortened by 5 bases and J by 5 bases, with 21 bases between the two germline ends. The CDR3 length is 16 residues. The V gene's germline CDR1 is LNHDA and CDR2 SQIVND (reference sequence). CDR3 sequence (DNA): TGTGCCAGTAGTTCACGGGCGGCGGGTTTGGGGACTGAAGCTTTCTTT. Its protein is CASSSRAAGLGTEAFF.

The V call is TRBV28, the J call TRBJ1-1; possible D gene TRBD1, 6 bases. CDR3 length: 14 residues. The germline V gene encodes CDR1 MDHEN and CDR2 SYDVKM. The germline V and J ends were trimmed by 7 bases and 0 bases, with 12 bases remaining between them. CDR3 sequence (DNA): TGTGCCAGCACCCGGGGGGCCATGAACACTGAAGCTTTCTTT. Translating gives CASTRGAMNTEAFF.

The chain is built from TRBV7-2 and TRBJ2-7; 8 positions agree with TRBD1. The CDR3 is 14 residues long. The germline V gene encodes CDR1 SGHTA and CDR2 FQGNSA. After removal of 2 bases from V and 5 bases from J, the junction contained 5 bases not matched to a gene. The CDR3 nucleotides read TGTGCCAGCAGCTTACAGGGGGCGTCTGACGAGCAGTACTTC. Encoded protein: CASSLQGASDEQYF.

The chain recombines TRBV5-1 with TRBJ1-1; TRBD1 agrees at 8 bases. The CDR3 sequence is 16 residues long. V trimming: 4 bases; J trimming: 4 bases; junction bases outside the gene matches: 12. From germline, CDR1 is SGHRS and CDR2 YFSETQ. The CDR3 DNA reads as TGCGCCAGCAGCGGTTATTCGTGGGACAGGAGCACTGAAGCTTTCTTT. The encoded protein is CASSGYSWDRSTEAFF.

This clone appeared a few times. The chain has TRBV11-2 and TRBJ2-7, with a possible D match to TRBD1 (6 bases). Trimming took 3 bases from V and 1 from J, leaving 13 bases between them. This CDR3 is built from 15 residues. Germline V gene sequence: CDR1 SGHAT, CDR2 FQNNGV. CDR3 in DNA: TGTGCCAGCAGCTTCCTACAGGGATCTTCCTACGAGCAGTACTTC. Residues: CASSFLQGSSYEQYF.

As DNA, the CDR3 is TGCGCCAGCGGCCGACAGGATGGGGGTGAAAAACTGTTTTTT. It translates to CASGRQDGGEKLFF. This chain links TRBV23-1 with TRBJ1-4, with D possibly matching TRBD1 (6 bases). TRBV23-1 is designated an ORF whose function remains uncertain. The CDR3 spans 14 residues. V was clipped by 8 bases and J by 7 bases, with 17 bases between them.

V gene TRBV28 combines with J gene TRBJ1-5; D is undetermined. Germline CDR1 reads MDHEN; CDR2 reads SYDVKM. Trimming left V 6 bases short and J 1 base short, with 7 bases between. The CDR3 covers 13 residues. In DNA form, the CDR3 reads TGTGCCAGCAGGTACATAAGCAATCAGCCCCAGCATTTT. Its protein is CASRYISNQPQHF.

In nucleotides, the CDR3 is TGTGCCAGTAGTCCGAGAGGGTACTCCTACGAGCAGTACTTC. Its translation is CASSPRGYSYEQYF. The chain joins TRBV19 to TRBJ2-7; D is possibly TRBD2 (5 bases). The CDR3 consists of 14 residues. V was shortened by 5 bases and J by 0 bases, with 11 bases between the two germline ends. Germline V gene lookup returns CDR1 LNHDA and CDR2 SQIVND (reference sequence).

The rearrangement links TRBV6-5 to TRBJ2-7; D may be TRBD2 (6 bases). Trimming pared 3 bases from V and 2 bases from J, leaving 11 bases between. The V gene's germline CDR1 is MNHEY and CDR2 SVGAGI. This CDR3 contains 14 residues. CDR3 protein: CASSYRDSPYEQYF. Written as DNA, the CDR3 is TGTGCCAGCAGTTATAGGGACTCTCCCTACGAGCAGTACTTC.

This clone was counted a few times. CDR3 loop: CASSGTSSGELFF. In DNA, the CDR3 is TGCGCCAGCAGCGGAACTAGTTCCGGGGAGCTGTTTTTT. The chain is built from TRBV5-1 and TRBJ2-2, with a tentative D call TRBD2 (5 bases). This CDR3 has 13 amino acids. Germline V CDR1 and CDR2: SGHRS, YFSETQ. V was cut by 4 bases and J by 6 bases, with 10 bases left in between.